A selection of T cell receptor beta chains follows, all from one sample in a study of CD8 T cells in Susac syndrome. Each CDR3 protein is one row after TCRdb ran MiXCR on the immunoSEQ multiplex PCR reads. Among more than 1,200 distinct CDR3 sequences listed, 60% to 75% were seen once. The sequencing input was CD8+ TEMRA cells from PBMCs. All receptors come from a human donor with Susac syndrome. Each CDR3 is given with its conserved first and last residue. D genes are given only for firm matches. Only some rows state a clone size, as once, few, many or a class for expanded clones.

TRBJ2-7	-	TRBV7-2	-	CASSTLRSSYNEQYF	TGTGCCAGCAGCACACTCCGTAGCTCCTACAATGAGCAGTACTTC
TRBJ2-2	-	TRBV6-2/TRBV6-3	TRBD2	CASTGELGTSGGANTGELFF	TGTGCCAGCACCGGCGAACTTGGGACTAGCGGGGGGGCTAACACCGGGGAGCTGTTTTTT
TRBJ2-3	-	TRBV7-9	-	CASSLEIVSTDTQYF	TGTGCCAGCAGCTTAGAGATAGTTTCCACAGATACGCAGTATTTT
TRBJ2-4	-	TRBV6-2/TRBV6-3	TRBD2	CASSYSPSGGKNIQYF	TGTGCCAGCAGTTACTCGCCTAGCGGGGGAAAAAACATTCAGTACTTC
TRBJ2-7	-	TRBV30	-	CAGRSQGYEQYF	TGTGCCGGGAGGTCTCAGGGCTACGAGCAGTACTTC
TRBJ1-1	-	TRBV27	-	CASTAGQLNTEAFF	TGTGCCAGCACCGCCGGACAACTGAACACTGAAGCTTTCTTT
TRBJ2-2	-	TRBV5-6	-	CASSLGVMPNTGVLFF	TGTGCCAGCAGCTTGGGGGTAATGCCGAACACCGGGGTTCTGTTTTTT
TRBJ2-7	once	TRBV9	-	CASSGSGSYEQYF	TGTGCCAGCAGCGGGAGCGGCTCCTACGAGCAGTACTTC
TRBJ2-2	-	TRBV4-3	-	CASSQVSNTGELFF	TGCGCCAGCAGCCAAGTGTCGAACACCGGGGAGCTGTTTTTT
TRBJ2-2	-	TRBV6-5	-	CASTNRRLGTGELFF	TGTGCCAGCACCAACAGGCGGTTGGGGACCGGGGAGCTGTTTTTT
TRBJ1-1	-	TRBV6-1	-	CASSPTNQGPEAFF	TGTGCCAGCAGTCCTACTAATCAGGGACCTGAAGCTTTCTTT
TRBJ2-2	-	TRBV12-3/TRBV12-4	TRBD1	CASTLTGGHGELFF	TGTGCCAGCACCCTGACAGGGGGGCACGGGGAGCTGTTTTTT
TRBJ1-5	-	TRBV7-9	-	CASSLAETINQPQHF	TGTGCCAGCAGCTTAGCGGAAACCATCAATCAGCCCCAGCATTTT
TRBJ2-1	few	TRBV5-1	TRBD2	CASSSSGTSDFYNEQFF	TGCGCCAGCAGCTCCTCAGGGACTAGCGACTTCTACAATGAGCAGTTCTTC
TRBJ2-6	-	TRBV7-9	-	CASCLEGWDSLFGANVLTF	TGTGCCAGCTGCTTAGAGGGCTGGGATTCCCTCTTTGGGGCCAACGTCCTGACTTTC
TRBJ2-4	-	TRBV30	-	CAWVICDLDKNIQYF	TGTGCCTGGGTAATTTGCGATCTAGACAAAAACATTCAGTACTTC
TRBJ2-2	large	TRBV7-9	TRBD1	CASSFRQGMNTGELFF	TGTGCCAGCAGCTTTAGACAGGGGATGAACACCGGGGAGCTGTTTTTT
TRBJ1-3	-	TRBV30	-	CSWSAGSGNTIYF	TGTTCCTGGAGTGCAGGGTCTGGAAACACCATATATTTT
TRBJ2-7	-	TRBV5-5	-	CASSFRPQMGPEQYF	TGTGCCAGCAGCTTTCGCCCCCAAATGGGGCCCGAGCAGTACTTC
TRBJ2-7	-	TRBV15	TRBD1	CATSNWTGIYEQYF	TGTGCCACCAGCAATTGGACAGGGATCTACGAGCAGTACTTC
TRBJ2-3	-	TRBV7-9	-	CASSYYADTQYF	TGTGCCAGCAGCTATTATGCAGATACGCAGTATTTT
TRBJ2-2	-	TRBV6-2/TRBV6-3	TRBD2	CASNGELGTCGGANTGELFF	TGTGCCAGCAACGGCGAACTTGGGACTTGCGGGGGGGCTAACACCGGGGAGCTGTTTTTT
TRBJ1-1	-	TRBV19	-	CASSRWTEAFF	TGTGCCAGTAGCCGGTGGACTGAAGCTTTCTTT
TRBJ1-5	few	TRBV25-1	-	CASSSTGFGNQPQHF	TGTGCCAGCAGTTCCACAGGGTTTGGCAATCAGCCCCAGCATTTT
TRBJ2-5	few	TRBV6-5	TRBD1	CASSYGTGYTQETQYF	TGTGCCAGCAGTTACGGGACAGGCTACACCCAAGAGACCCAGTACTTC
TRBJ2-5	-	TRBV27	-	CASSPSITGFPATQYF	TGTGCCAGCAGTCCATCAATCACAGGGTTTCCAGCAACCCAGTACTTC
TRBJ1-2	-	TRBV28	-	CATAEIIGEGLGYTF	TGTGCCACCGCCGAAATTATCGGGGAAGGGTTGGGCTACACCTTC
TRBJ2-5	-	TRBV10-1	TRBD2	CASSPLAGGPQETQYF	TGCGCCAGCAGTCCGCTAGCGGGGGGGCCCCAAGAGACCCAGTACTTC
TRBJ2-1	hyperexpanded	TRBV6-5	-	CASSYSTYNEQFF	TGTGCCAGCAGTTACTCTACCTACAATGAGCAGTTCTTC
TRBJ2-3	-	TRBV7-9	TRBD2	CASSATSGGPSDTQYF	TGTGCCAGCAGCGCGACTAGCGGGGGGCCTTCAGATACGCAGTATTTT
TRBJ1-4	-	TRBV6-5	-	CASSSGRKNEKLFF	TGTGCCAGCAGTTCGGGACGAAAAAATGAAAAACTGTTTTTT
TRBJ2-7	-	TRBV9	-	CASSPERHQYF	TGTGCCAGCAGCCCTGAGAGACACCAGTACTTC
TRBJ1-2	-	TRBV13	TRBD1	CASSWRGQGNYGYTF	TGTGCCAGCAGCTGGCGTGGACAGGGTAACTATGGCTACACCTTC
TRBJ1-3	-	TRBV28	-	CASSSHTLESENTIYF	TGTGCCAGCAGTTCCCACACTCTAGAATCGGAAAACACCATATATTTT
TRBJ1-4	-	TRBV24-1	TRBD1	CATSDHGQATNEKLFF	TGTGCCACCAGTGATCATGGACAGGCAACTAATGAAAAACTGTTTTTT
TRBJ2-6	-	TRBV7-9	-	CASSLEGRDSHFGAIVLSF	TGTGCCAGCAGCTTAGAGGGCAGGGATTCCCACTTTGGGGCCATCGTCCTGTCTTTC
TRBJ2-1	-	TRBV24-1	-	CATSDGLNGAGKNIQFF	TGTGCGACCAGTGATGGATTAAACGGGGCAGGGAAAAACATTCAGTTCTTC
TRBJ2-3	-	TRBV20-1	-	CSAEFSVTALGDTQYF	TGCAGTGCAGAGTTCTCCGTGACGGCCCTCGGAGATACGCAGTATTTT
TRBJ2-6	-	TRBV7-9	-	CASSSRRDSHFGANVLTF	TGTGCCAGCAGCTCACGCAGGGATTCCCACTTTGGGGCCAACGTCCTGACTTTC
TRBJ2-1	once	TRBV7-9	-	CASSWGDPRVPYNEQFF	TGTGCCAGCAGCTGGGGGGACCCCAGGGTACCCTACAATGAGCAGTTCTTC
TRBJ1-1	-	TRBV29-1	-	CSVGWSQRAFF	TGCAGCGTTGGGTGGTCCCAGAGAGCTTTCTTC
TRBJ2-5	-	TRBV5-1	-	CASSLRLDGPMQETQYF	TGCGCCAGCAGCTTGAGGTTGGACGGACCGATGCAAGAGACCCAGTACTTC
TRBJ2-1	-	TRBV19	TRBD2	CASTASGVLGDNEQFF	TGTGCCAGTACCGCTAGCGGGGTTTTGGGCGACAATGAGCAGTTCTTC
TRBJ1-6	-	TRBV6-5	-	CASSSGQSFRSSYNSPLHF	TGTGCCAGCAGTTCGGGACAATCTTTTCGGAGCTCCTATAATTCACCCCTCCACTTT
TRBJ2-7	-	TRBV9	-	CASSVEGGEQYF	TGTGCCAGCAGCGTAGAAGGGGGAGAGCAGTACTTC
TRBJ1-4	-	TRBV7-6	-	CASSLAPGATNERLFF	TGTGCCAGCAGCTTAGCCCCGGGTGCAACTAATGAAAGACTGTTTTTT
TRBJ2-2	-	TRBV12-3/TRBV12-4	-	CSISNNTGELFF	TGTTCCATCAGTAATAACACCGGGGAGCTGTTTTTT
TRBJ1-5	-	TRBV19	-	CAKSIGDPPQHF	TGTGCCAAGAGTATCGGGGACCCCCCCCAGCATTTT